The present TCR beta chain was sequenced within a study of patients and donors after allogeneic stem cell transplantation. The germline V gene has CDR1 DFQATT and CDR2 SNEGSKA (reference sequence). The CDR3 is made up of 15 amino acids. Losses at the gene ends were 4 bases for V and 7 bases for J; bases not matched to a gene: 12. TCRdb analysed the RT-PCR reads with MiXCR anew, one entry per CDR3 protein. The sample yields approximately 410,000 distinct CDR3 sequences, approximately 16% seen once. This TCR was recovered from a human donor who was either an allogeneic HSCT recipient or a stem cell or donor lymphocyte infusion donor (not recorded which). It is not recorded whose cells these are; they may come from a transplant donor. Source material: blood, either unsorted or a sorted T cell fraction (not recorded which). This chain connects TRBV20-1 to TRBJ2-1, with 8 bases identical to TRBD2. In DNA, the CDR3 is TGCAGTGCTACCGTCCCCGGGGGGGGTAGAAATGAGCAGTTCTTC. It yields the protein CSATVPGGGRNEQFF.